Shown below are 14 T cell receptor beta chains from a single sample sequenced in a study of regulatory T cells in long-lasting Graves disease. As for time point: newly diagnosed GD, antithyroid drugs for less than 3 months. The TCR library was made from RNA extracted from PBMCs. CDR3 regions were amplified by Arm-PCR using iRepertoire HTBI primers to build TCR beta libraries. TCRdb called the multiplex PCR reads again in MiXCR, with one record for every CDR3 protein. The sample records around 500,000 distinct CDR3 sequences, roughly 16% being singletons. A further study also used this sample, focusing on T cells in Graves' hyperthyroidism and ophthalmopathy.

The specimen was peripheral blood mononuclear cells (PBMCs), collected at new diagnosis, from a patient treated with antithyroid drugs. All receptors derive from a woman aged 35 to 60 with Graves disease.

The chain couples TRBV12-3 or TRBV12-4 to TRBJ1-6; TRBD1 matches 7 bases. The CDR3 runs 15 residues. J lost 11 bases, V lost 6 bases, and 13 bases had no gene match. The CDR3 loop reads CASSPRQGGNPPLHF. The CDR3 DNA is TGTGCCAGCAGCCCTAGACAGGGTGGCAATCCACCCCTCCACTTT.

The V gene is TRBV10-2, the J gene TRBJ1-4, with D perhaps matching TRBD1 (5 bases). This CDR3 region has 13 residues. The germline gives CDR1 WSHSY, CDR2 SAAADI. The V end was cut by 2 bases, the J end by 9 bases, with 10 bases between. In DNA, the CDR3 is TGCGCCAGCAGTGAGACAGGCGAGAAAAAACTGTTTTTT. It codes for CASSETGEKKLFF.

This clonotype was observed a handful of times. The chain recombines TRBV6-2 or TRBV6-3 with TRBJ2-1; D assignment may be TRBD1 or TRBD2 (5 bases each). V gave up 5 bases and J gave up 6 bases, with 11 bases separating them. Germline CDR1 reads MNHEY; CDR2 reads SVGEGT. This CDR3 contains 13 residues. CDR3 sequence (DNA): TGTGCCAGCAGTGAAGTTGGGGGCAATGAGCAGTTCTTC. The encoded protein is CASSEVGGNEQFF.

This clonotype has only a few counts. V usage is TRBV12-3 or TRBV12-4 and J usage is TRBJ2-7; weak D call: TRBD1 (6 bases). V lost 7 bases and J 0 bases, leaving 19 bases between the germline ends. The CDR3 has 16 amino acids. The CDR3 loop is CASIPGHSVCSYEQYF. CDR3 nucleotides: TGTGCCAGCATCCCGGGACATAGCGTTTGCTCCTACGAGCAGTACTTC.

This clonotype has only a few counts. The chain recombines TRBV7-9 with TRBJ2-7, with D unclear. The germline V gene has CDR1 SEHNR and CDR2 FQNEAQ (reference sequence). Trimming removed 5 bases at V and 0 bases at J, with 5 bases between. The CDR3 runs to 12 residues. The CDR3 coding sequence is TGTGCCAGCAGCGCAATCTCCTACGAGCAGTACTTC. Encoded protein: CASSAISYEQYF.

The chain has TRBV4-1 and TRBJ2-5; TRBD1 is a possible D gene (5 bases). The CDR3 is made up of 16 amino acids. Germline loops: CDR1 MGHRA, CDR2 YSYEKL. With 7 bases removed from V and 2 bases from J, the gap between germline ends came to 20 bases. CDR3 in DNA: TGCGCCAGCACCTCGAACCATTACCAGGGACAAGAGACCCAGTACTTC. Its translation is CASTSNHYQGQETQYF.

There are many counts of this clonotype. The gene calls are TRBV24-1 and TRBJ2-1, with TRBD2 as a possible D gene (7 bases). The CDR3 extends over 16 amino acids. Germline CDR1 reads KGHDR; CDR2 reads SFDVKD. V was trimmed by 5 bases and J by 0 bases, leaving 13 bases between them. The CDR3 sequence: CATSVGGGSSYNEQFF. The CDR3 bases are TGTGCCACCAGTGTGGGGGGCGGGAGCTCCTACAATGAGCAGTTCTTC.

This clonotype was picked up a small number of times. CDR3 in DNA: TGTGCCAGCACCCCATGGTCCGCAGATACGCAGTATTTT. Its translation: CASTPWSADTQYF. The genes are TRBV11-2 and TRBJ2-3; D not certain. V gave up 7 bases and J gave up 4 bases, with 12 bases separating them. CDR3 length equals 13 residues. Germline lookup yields CDR1 SGHAT and CDR2 FQNNGV. Variable domain in full (rest from reference TRBV11-2 and TRBJ2-3): EAGVAQSPRYKIIEKRQSVAFWCNPISGHATLYWYQQILGQGPKLLIQFQNNGVVDDSQLPKDRFSAERLKGVDSTLKIQPAKLEDSAVYLCASTPWSADTQYFGPGTRLTVL.

This clonotype occurred a few times. The chain employs TRBV20-1 and TRBJ2-5; TRBD2 matches 10 bases. The CDR3 consists of 15 residues. The trim removed 0 bases at V and 2 bases at J, leaving 3 bases unmatched. From germline, CDR1 is DFQATT and CDR2 SNEGSKA (reference sequence). The CDR3 region has the DNA TGCAGTGCTAGAGATGGAGCGGGGGGGCAAGAGACCCAGTACTTC. Translated, it gives CSARDGAGGQETQYF.

In its sample, this clonotype was seen many times. The chain is built from TRBV3-1 and TRBJ1-1; D is unclear. CDR1 is LGHDT and CDR2 is YNNKEL in the germline V gene (reference sequence). Trimming left V 5 bases short and J 0 bases short, with 4 bases between. There are 12 residues in the CDR3. The DNA of the CDR3 is TGTGCCAGCAGCTTCATGAACACTGAAGCTTTCTTT. Translated, it gives CASSFMNTEAFF.

This clonotype was detected ten times or more. The V call is TRBV20-1, the J call TRBJ2-7; no definite D call. The CDR3 covers 15 residues. Germline V CDR1 and CDR2: DFQATT, SNEGSKA (reference sequence). Trimming pared 1 base from V and 2 bases from J, leaving 15 bases between. CDR3 nucleotides: TGCAGTGCTAGAGTACAGTCTATTCCTACCTACGAGCAGTACTTC. Amino acids: CSARVQSIPTYEQYF.

The table lists this clonotype with many counts. Here the CDR3 reads CASSQGVRQYF. DNA of the CDR3: TGTGCCAGCAGCCAGGGGGTGAGGCAGTACTTC. J is TRBJ2-7 and V is TRBV3-1; D is tentatively TRBD1 or TRBD2 (5 bases each). Germline values: CDR1 LGHDT, CDR2 YNNKEL (reference sequence). This CDR3 is 11 amino acids long. The germline V and J ends were trimmed by 3 bases and 9 bases, with 9 bases remaining between them.

This clonotype has more than one count but fewer than ten. V usage is TRBV28 and J usage is TRBJ2-2, with D tentatively TRBD1 (7 bases). With 6 bases removed from V and 6 bases from J, the gap between germline ends came to 23 bases. Germline V gene lookup returns CDR1 MDHEN and CDR2 SYDVKM. The CDR3 sequence is 17 residues long. CDR3 protein: CASRLSTGRSVSGELFF. In DNA form, the CDR3 reads TGTGCCAGCAGACTCTCGACAGGGAGGTCGGTGTCCGGGGAGCTGTTTTTT.

This clonotype was counted a few times. The J gene is TRBJ2-7, the V gene TRBV5-1; D is possibly TRBD2 (6 bases). The CDR3 is 13 amino acids. CDR1 and CDR2 (germline): SGHRS, YFSETQ. Trimming cost V 6 bases and J 0 bases, with 10 bases left between them. The CDR3 is CASTGGNSYEQYF. In DNA form, the CDR3 reads TGCGCCAGCACAGGCGGGAACTCCTACGAGCAGTACTTC.